What follows are 32 T cell receptor beta chains derived from one specimen sequenced in a study of blood T cell repertoires in COVID-19. Here immunoSEQ multiplex PCR was the method, and the copy in TCRdb shows in-frame clones only, minus some. This sample yields about 150,000 clones, of which roughly 78% are seen a single time; approximately 6% belongs to the top ten. The material sequenced was PBMCs or T cells enriched from blood (not recorded which). These receptors all stem from a woman in her fifties or sixties who had recovered from COVID-19.

The V gene is TRBV15, the J gene TRBJ2-5, with a tentative D call TRBD2 (6 bases). Trimming stripped 5 bases from V and 5 bases from J, with 15 bases between. Per germline, CDR1 LNHNV and CDR2 YYDKDF (reference sequence). The CDR3 covers 14 residues. The CDR3 reads CATSRTGGWETQYF. As DNA, the CDR3 is TGTGCCACCAGCCGCACCGGGGGATGGGAGACCCAGTACTTC.

This chain connects TRBV5-4 to TRBJ1-2; D uncertain. V was trimmed by 0 bases and J by 2 bases, leaving 11 bases between them. The CDR3 has 15 amino acids. Germline values: CDR1 SGHNT, CDR2 YYREEE (reference sequence). The CDR3: CASSLGSGNNYGYTF. The CDR3, as DNA: TGTGCCAGCAGCTTGGGGTCGGGTAACAACTATGGCTACACCTTC.

The gene calls are TRBV7-9 and TRBJ1-1; D is uncertain. V was pared by 3 bases and J by 1 base, with 18 bases between. CDR3 length: 17 amino acids. Looked up from germline, CDR1 is SEHNR and CDR2 is FQNEAQ (reference sequence). For the CDR3, the DNA is TGTGCCAGCAGCTTCTGGACCGGGATCTACAAGAACACTGAAGCTTTCTTT. Its protein is CASSFWTGIYKNTEAFF.

DNA for the CDR3: TGTGCCAGCATCCCGGGTGTTGATAACTATGGCTACACCTTC. Translating gives CASIPGVDNYGYTF. V gene TRBV7-2 combines with J gene TRBJ1-2, with D unclear. CDR3 length equals 14 residues. V was shortened by 7 bases and J by 1 base, with 13 bases between the two germline ends. CDR1 is SGHTA, CDR2 FQGNSA, per germline.

CDR3 residues: CASSADRGLDYSPLHF. The DNA of the CDR3 is TGTGCCAGCAGCGCGGACAGGGGGTTGGATTATTCACCCCTCCACTTT. The V call is TRBV9, the J call TRBJ1-6; 10 bases fit TRBD1. From germline, CDR1 is SGDLS and CDR2 YYNGEE. V was clipped by 3 bases and J by 8 bases; unmatched bases: 8. This CDR3 has 16 amino acids.

The sample holds a few counts of this clone. This chain joins TRBV4-2 and TRBJ2-1; TRBD2 matches at 12 bases. Germline CDR1 reads LGHNA; CDR2 reads YNFKEQ. With 3 bases clipped from V and 2 bases from J, the junction kept 2 bases outside the gene matches. The CDR3 runs to 16 residues. CDR3 residues: CASSQTSGGTYNEQFF. CDR3 coding DNA: TGTGCCAGCAGCCAGACTAGCGGGGGTACCTACAATGAGCAGTTCTTC.

The CDR3 DNA sequence: TGTGCCGTCACGGGGAACACTGAAGCTTTCTTT. This sequence encodes CAVTGNTEAFF. The chain carries TRBV2 and TRBJ1-1; D remains unclear. V lost 11 bases and J 1 base, leaving 8 bases between the germline ends. CDR1 and CDR2 (germline): SNHLY, FYNNEI. The length of the CDR3 is 11 residues. Full variable domain (rest looked up from reference TRBV2 and TRBJ1-1): EPEVTQTPSHQVTQMGQEVILRCVPISNHLYFYWYRQILGQKVEFLVSFYNNEISEKSEIFDDQFSVERPDGSNFTLKIRSTKLEDSAMYFCAVTGNTEAFFGQGTRLTVV.

V is TRBV6-2 or TRBV6-3 and J is TRBJ2-2; D gene uncertain. Trimming took off 4 bases at V and 8 bases at J, with 14 bases between the two ends. The germline gives CDR1 MNHEY, CDR2 SVGEGT. This CDR3 has 14 amino acids. CDR3 amino acids: CASSSMVLSGELFF. CDR3 DNA sequence: TGTGCCAGCAGTTCGATGGTGTTGAGTGGGGAGCTGTTTTTT.

This chain joins TRBV6-5 and TRBJ2-6; TRBD1 might be the D (5 bases). CDR1 and CDR2 (germline): MNHEY, SVGAGI. There are 15 residues in the CDR3. Trimming pared 5 bases from V and 3 bases from J, leaving 11 bases between. CDR3 loop: CASSRQGFGANVLTF. The CDR3 DNA reads as TGTGCCAGCAGTCGTCAGGGTTTTGGGGCCAACGTCCTGACTTTC.

The rearrangement links TRBV6-6 to TRBJ2-3, with D maybe TRBD1 (6 bases). Germline CDR1 and CDR2: MNHNY and SVGAGI (reference sequence). The CDR3 loop spans 15 amino acids. Trimming left V 6 bases short and J 0 bases short, with 13 bases between. CDR3 DNA: TGTGCCAGCAGGCCACAGGGAAGAAGCACAGATACGCAGTATTTT. This codes for CASRPQGRSTDTQYF.

This chain connects TRBV11-2 to TRBJ2-3; tentative D call: TRBD2 (8 bases). V lost 5 bases and J lost 3, with 21 bases in between. CDR3 size: 17 residues. Per germline, CDR1 SGHAT and CDR2 FQNNGV. The CDR3: CASSPQGGGGSTDTQYF. In DNA form, the CDR3 reads TGTGCCAGCAGCCCCCAGGGGGGCGGGGGGAGTACAGATACGCAGTATTTT.

The chain has TRBV6-6 and TRBJ1-4; D unresolved. This CDR3 has 14 amino acids. Trimming left V 8 bases short and J 0 bases short, with 10 bases between. CDR1 and CDR2 from the germline V gene are MNHNY and SVGAGI (reference sequence). The chain's CDR3 is CASGEGATNEKLFF. The CDR3 DNA reads TGTGCCAGCGGGGAGGGCGCAACTAATGAAAAACTGTTTTTT.

This sequence joins TRBV5-6 and TRBJ2-5; D is perhaps TRBD1 (6 bases). There are 15 residues in the CDR3. Trimming cost V 1 base and J 6 bases, with 16 bases left between them. Germline CDR1 reads SGHDT; CDR2 reads YYEEEE. CDR3 nucleotide sequence: TGTGCCAGCAGCTTGCATCAGGGGCAGGGAAAGACCCAGTACTTC. Amino acid sequence: CASSLHQGQGKTQYF.

Ten or more counts support this clone. The rearrangement joins TRBV3-1 (or the pseudogene TRBV3-2) to TRBJ2-3, with 10 bases that match TRBD1. CDR1 is LGHDT, CDR2 YNNKEL, per germline (reference sequence). The CDR3 is 15 residues long. V was clipped by 4 bases and J by 9 bases; unmatched bases: 10. For the CDR3, the DNA is TGTGCCAGCAGCCCAGGGACAGGGGAAGTTGAGACGCAGTATTTT. Translation gives CASSPGTGEVETQYF.

V is TRBV19 and J is TRBJ1-5; 7 bases match TRBD1. This CDR3 is built from 14 residues. J was trimmed by 4 bases and V by 5 bases; bases with no gene match: 5. The germline V gene encodes CDR1 LNHDA and CDR2 SQIVND (reference sequence). CDR3 loop: CASSLGQVNQPQHF. The CDR3 DNA follows: TGTGCCAGTAGTCTCGGACAGGTGAATCAGCCCCAGCATTTT.

J is TRBJ1-4 and V is TRBV4-1, with 7 bases that match TRBD1. CDR3 length equals 15 residues. The V gene end was trimmed by 7 bases and the J gene end by 3 bases; junction bases not matched to a gene: 8. The germline V gene encodes CDR1 MGHRA and CDR2 YSYEKL. The CDR3 sequence: CASTASQGSNEKLFF. CDR3 sequence (DNA): TGCGCCAGCACCGCTTCACAGGGGTCTAATGAAAAACTGTTTTTT.

The chain recombines TRBV7-6 with TRBJ2-5; D is unclear. Germline CDR1 and CDR2: SGHVS and FNYEAQ. This CDR3 is 13 amino acids long. V lost 5 bases, J lost 5 bases, and 12 bases lay in between. DNA for the CDR3: TGTGCCAGCAGCCATCAGGTTCTGGAGACCCAGTACTTC. Protein sequence: CASSHQVLETQYF.

The rearrangement uses TRBV7-3 and TRBJ1-1; D possibly corresponds to TRBD1 (5 bases). Deletions cut 5 bases from V and 3 bases from J, with 13 bases between. Per germline, CDR1 SGHTA and CDR2 FQGTGA. CDR3 length equals 14 residues. Here the CDR3 reads CASSPLGGDTEAFF. For the CDR3, the DNA is TGTGCCAGCAGCCCCCTCGGGGGTGACACTGAAGCTTTCTTT.

The chain uses TRBV10-2 and TRBJ2-1; TRBD2 agrees at 15 bases. This CDR3 is built from 18 residues. V gave up 1 base and J gave up 7 bases; unmatched junction bases: 8. Germline V gene sequence: CDR1 WSHSY, CDR2 SAAADI. The CDR3 sequence is CASSEYGLAGGSRNEQFF. The CDR3 DNA reads TGCGCCAGCAGTGAGTACGGACTAGCGGGGGGGAGTCGAAATGAGCAGTTCTTC.

CDR3 in DNA: TGTGCCAGCAGTATGACAGTGGACTCCTACGAGCAGTACTTC. As protein: CASSMTVDSYEQYF. J is TRBJ2-7 and V is TRBV6-6; maybe TRBD1 (5 bases). Trimming left V 5 bases short and J 0 bases short, with 11 bases between. The V gene's germline CDR1 is MNHNY and CDR2 SVGAGI (reference sequence). This CDR3 has 14 residues.

V gene TRBV28 combines with J gene TRBJ2-1, with D possibly being TRBD2 (5 bases). V was shortened by 3 bases and J by 8 bases, with 8 bases between the two germline ends. Germline CDR1 is MDHEN and CDR2 is SYDVKM. There are 12 residues in the CDR3. CDR3 protein: CASSLRVDEQFF. DNA for the CDR3: TGTGCCAGCAGTTTGAGGGTTGATGAGCAGTTCTTC.

The rearrangement joins TRBV7-9 to TRBJ2-5; TRBD2 is a possible D gene (6 bases). V dropped 5 bases and J dropped 1 base, with 23 bases sitting between them. Germline V gene lookup returns CDR1 SEHNR and CDR2 FQNEAQ (reference sequence). The CDR3 covers 18 residues. The CDR3 loop reads CASSGGRNRGGIQETQYF. CDR3 DNA: TGTGCCAGCAGCGGCGGCCGGAACCGTGGGGGGATCCAAGAGACCCAGTACTTC.

This clone was observed once. The chain combines TRBV9 with TRBJ2-5, with TRBD2 as a possible D gene (7 bases). Trimming removed 3 bases at V and 5 bases at J, with 20 bases between. The length of the CDR3 is 16 residues. Per germline, CDR1 SGDLS and CDR2 YYNGEE. CDR3 protein: CASSEGGGRAYETQYF. The CDR3 DNA sequence: TGTGCCAGCAGCGAGGGCGGGGGCAGGGCATACGAGACCCAGTACTTC.

The chain is built from TRBV5-1 and TRBJ2-3; TRBD2 matches at 12 bases. The CDR3 contains 19 residues. V was pared by 2 bases and J by 1 base, with 11 bases of the junction left unmatched. Germline V CDR1 and CDR2: SGHRS, YFSETQ. The CDR3 coding sequence is TGCGCCAGCAGCTTACCCCCCCTAGCGGGGGGGTCAGGCACAGATACGCAGTATTTT. The encoded protein is CASSLPPLAGGSGTDTQYF.

This clone has just a few counts. The same CDR3 can be traced to other DNA sequences in this sample. This chain uses TRBV10-1 with TRBJ1-1; 8 nucleotides match TRBD1. J lost 1 base, V lost 3 bases, and 1 base had no gene match. The germline gives CDR1 WNHNN, CDR2 SYGVQD (reference sequence). This CDR3 is built from 14 residues. CDR3 amino acids: CASSETGGNTEAFF. DNA for the CDR3: TGCGCCAGCAGTGAAACAGGGGGGAACACTGAAGCTTTCTTT.

On this clone itself: This CDR3 fails to terminate in the conserved phenylalanine or tryptophan, so it likely reflects a read error. Because the CDR3's place on the DNA is in doubt, the DNA is left out and the CDR3 is given as listed by TCRdb. The genes are TRBV11-2 and TRBJ1-2; the table calls TRBD1, which could not be checked here. Termini included, the CDR3 measures 14 amino acids. The germline V gene encodes CDR1 SGHAT and CDR2 FQNNGV. The CDR3 sequence is CASSLGASGTPGLV.

This clone was seen a handful of times. The chain links TRBV2 to TRBJ1-1; the D gene is possibly TRBD1 (5 bases). Trimming stripped 2 bases from V and 4 bases from J, with 17 bases between. CDR1 is SNHLY and CDR2 is FYNNEI in the germline V gene. There are 16 residues in the CDR3. The CDR3, as DNA: TGTGCCAGCAGTGAAAAGGGGCGGGGATCGGCCACTGAAGCTTTCTTT. This codes for CASSEKGRGSATEAFF.

This chain links TRBV6-5 with TRBJ1-2; 7 nucleotides agree with TRBD1. The CDR3 is made up of 15 amino acids. The J segment lost 0 bases and the V segment lost 6 bases, leaving 7 bases of the junction unmatched. The germline V gene has CDR1 MNHEY and CDR2 SVGAGI. DNA for the CDR3: TGTGCCAGCAGGATGTCCGGGACAGCTAACTATGGCTACACCTTC. Residues: CASRMSGTANYGYTF.

The V gene is TRBV6-4, the J gene TRBJ2-2, with D possibly TRBD2 on 6 matching bases. V dropped 3 bases and J dropped 3 bases, with 14 bases sitting between them. CDR3 length: 16 amino acids. Germline values: CDR1 MRHNA, CDR2 SNTAGT. CDR3 bases: TGTGCCAGCAGTGAAGCTCGCGGGGTAGACACCGGGGAGCTGTTTTTT. Translation gives CASSEARGVDTGELFF.

The chain is built from TRBV7-9 and TRBJ1-2; 11 nucleotides agree with TRBD1. The trim removed 5 bases at V and 2 bases at J, leaving 4 bases unmatched. The CDR3 is 15 amino acids. Germline V gives CDR1 SEHNR, CDR2 FQNEAQ (reference sequence). CDR3 sequence: CASSRDRGANYGYTF. Here the CDR3 DNA reads TGTGCCAGCAGCCGGGACAGGGGGGCAAACTATGGCTACACCTTC.

The CDR3 loop reads CTYQRGGTEAFF. The CDR3 nucleotides read TGCACCTACCAGAGGGGGGGCACTGAAGCTTTCTTT. The chain joins TRBV29-1 to TRBJ1-1, with D possibly TRBD1 on 6 matching bases. The CDR3 extends over 12 amino acids. Germline CDR1 is SQVTM and CDR2 is ANQGSEA.

This clone was detected a few times. J is TRBJ1-2 and V is TRBV7-6, with TRBD1 identical over 7 bases. CDR3 length equals 14 residues. Germline loops: CDR1 SGHVS, CDR2 FNYEAQ. The V and J ends lost 5 bases and 12 bases, in that order; junction bases with no gene match: 15. The CDR3 loop reads CASSPHSDRPEDTF. The DNA for the CDR3 is TGTGCCAGCAGCCCCCACTCGGACAGGCCGGAGGACACCTTC.